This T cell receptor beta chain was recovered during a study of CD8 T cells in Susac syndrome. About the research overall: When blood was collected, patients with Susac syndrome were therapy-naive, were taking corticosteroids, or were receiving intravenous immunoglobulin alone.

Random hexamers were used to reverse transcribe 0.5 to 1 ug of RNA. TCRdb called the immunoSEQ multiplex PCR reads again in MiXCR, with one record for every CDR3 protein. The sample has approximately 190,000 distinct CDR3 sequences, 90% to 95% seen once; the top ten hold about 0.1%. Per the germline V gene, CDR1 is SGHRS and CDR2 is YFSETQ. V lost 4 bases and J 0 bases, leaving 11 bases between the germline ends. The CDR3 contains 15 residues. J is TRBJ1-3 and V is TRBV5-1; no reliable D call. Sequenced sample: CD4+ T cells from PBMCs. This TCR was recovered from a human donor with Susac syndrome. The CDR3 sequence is CASSPRPLSGNTIYF. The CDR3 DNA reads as TGCGCCAGCAGCCCACGGCCACTCTCTGGAAACACCATATATTTT. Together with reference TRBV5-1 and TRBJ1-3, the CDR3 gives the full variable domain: KAGVTQTPRYLIKTRGQQVTLSCSPISGHRSVSWYQQTPGQGLQFLFEYFSETQRNKGNFPGRFSGRQFSNSRSEMNVSTLELGDSALYLCASSPRPLSGNTIYFGEGSWLTVV.